The 31 T cell receptor beta chains presented below share a single source sample, sequenced in a study of beta chain features in type 1 diabetes. The study reverse transcribed the entire isolated RNA, so it sequenced expressed TCRB transcripts. Here immunoSEQ multiplex PCR was the method, and the copy in TCRdb shows in-frame clones only, minus some. The table includes a few hundred thousand clones, about 15% detected once. Input material: naive CD4+ T cells from blood. The receptors originated from a man in his thirties or forties in good health.

V and J are TRBV6-5 and TRBJ1-2; D may be TRBD1 (5 bases). V was cut by 6 bases and J by 0 bases, with 8 bases left in between. Per germline, CDR1 MNHEY and CDR2 SVGAGI. There are 13 residues in the CDR3. CDR3 bases: TGTGCCAGCAGGAAGACAGCTAACTATGGCTACACCTTC. Amino acid sequence: CASRKTANYGYTF.

The chain couples TRBV4-3 to TRBJ2-2, with D hard to call. The CDR3 spans 14 residues. V dropped 6 bases and J dropped 0 bases, with 8 bases sitting between them. CDR1 is LGHNA, CDR2 YSLEER, per germline. The DNA of the CDR3 is TGCGCCAGCAGACGAGCAGCGAACACCGGGGAGCTGTTTTTT. Translation gives CASRRAANTGELFF.

J is TRBJ1-6 and V is TRBV6-5, with 7 bases fitting TRBD1. The germline CDR1 and CDR2 sequences are MNHEY and SVGAGI. The V and J ends lost 8 bases and 10 bases, in that order; junction bases with no gene match: 8. The CDR3 extends over 13 amino acids. The CDR3 loop reads CASSRQGGSPLHF. The CDR3 DNA follows: TGTGCCAGCTCCAGACAGGGAGGATCACCCCTCCACTTT.

This sequence joins TRBV5-1 and TRBJ2-3; maybe TRBD2 (5 bases). Per germline, CDR1 SGHRS and CDR2 YFSETQ. Trimming stripped 0 bases from V and 4 bases from J, with 12 bases between. This CDR3 spans 15 amino acids. The CDR3 nucleotides are TGCGCCAGCAGCTTGGTTACTAGGTGGGCAGATACGCAGTATTTT. As protein: CASSLVTRWADTQYF. The full variable domain, its missing parts supplied by reference TRBV5-1 and TRBJ2-3, is KAGVTQTPRYLIKTRGQQVTLSCSPISGHRSVSWYQQTPGQGLQFLFEYFSETQRNKGNFPGRFSGRQFSNSRSEMNVSTLELGDSALYLCASSLVTRWADTQYFGPGTRLTVL.

This clone was recorded a few times. Different DNA sequences within this sample yield the same CDR3. The chain combines TRBV5-1 with TRBJ2-5; tentative D call: TRBD1 (6 bases). Looked up from germline, CDR1 is SGHRS and CDR2 is YFSETQ. V was trimmed by 1 base and J by 2 bases, leaving 9 bases between them. The CDR3 is 14 amino acids. CDR3 residues: CASSLTGSQETQYF. The CDR3 DNA reads TGCGCCAGCAGCTTGACAGGGAGTCAAGAGACCCAGTACTTC.

This clone turned up a few times. The rearrangement links TRBV5-1 to TRBJ1-6; a weak D match, TRBD1 (5 bases). The length of the CDR3 is 16 residues. Germline V gene data show CDR1 as SGHRS and CDR2 as YFSETQ. Trimming shortened V by 2 bases and J by 7 bases, and 16 bases separated the two germline ends. CDR3 protein: CASSFEKGRRNSPLHF. In DNA, the CDR3 is TGCGCCAGCAGCTTTGAGAAGGGGAGGCGAAATTCACCCCTCCACTTT.

The chain joins TRBV5-1 to TRBJ2-7; perhaps TRBD2 as D (5 bases). The germline V gene has CDR1 SGHRS and CDR2 YFSETQ. V was trimmed by 0 bases and J by 5 bases, leaving 12 bases between them. The CDR3 consists of 14 residues. The CDR3 loop is CASSLVGNPDEQYF. As DNA, the CDR3 is TGCGCCAGCAGCTTGGTCGGGAACCCGGACGAGCAGTACTTC.

This clone appeared a few times. V is TRBV7-2 and J is TRBJ2-7, with 10 bases that match TRBD2. J lost 2 bases, V lost 5 bases, and 6 bases had no gene match. CDR1 SGHTA and CDR2 FQGNSA come from the germline V gene. There are 15 residues in the CDR3. The CDR3 coding sequence is TGTGCCAGCAGCGCAGGGACTAGCGAGCCCTACGAGCAGTACGTC. Translated: CASSAGTSEPYEQYV.

This clone was picked up a small number of times. The sample carries other DNA sequences with the same CDR3. V is TRBV4-3 and J is TRBJ2-7; no clear D gene. Trimming left V 1 base short and J 5 bases short, with 9 bases between. Germline lookup yields CDR1 LGHNA and CDR2 YSLEER. The length of the CDR3 is 13 residues. CDR3 in amino acids: CASSQVVGNEQYF. CDR3 DNA: TGCGCCAGCAGCCAAGTTGTGGGAAACGAGCAGTACTTC.

Only a few counts were recorded for this clone. The V and J genes are TRBV29-1 and TRBJ2-5; 9 bases agree with TRBD2. CDR1 is SQVTM and CDR2 is ANQGSEA in the germline V gene. V trimming: 4 bases; J trimming: 5 bases; junction bases outside the gene matches: 14. The CDR3 runs 16 residues. The chain's CDR3 is CSVGWSAGGLTETQYF. CDR3 nucleotides: TGCAGCGTTGGGTGGTCCGCGGGAGGGTTAACGGAGACCCAGTACTTC.

V and J are TRBV9 and TRBJ2-1; 10 bases are shared with TRBD2. The CDR3 contains 14 residues. The J segment lost 9 bases and the V segment lost 4 bases, leaving 7 bases of the junction unmatched. Germline-derived CDR1 and CDR2 are SGDLS and YYNGEE. CDR3 sequence reads: CASSLAGAGFEQFF. The CDR3 nucleotides read TGTGCCAGCAGCCTAGCGGGGGCGGGATTTGAGCAGTTCTTC.

The J gene is TRBJ2-2, the V gene TRBV11-3; 8 bases agree with TRBD2. The CDR3 contains 16 residues. The V and J ends lost 3 bases and 6 bases, in that order; junction bases with no gene match: 9. Germline lookup yields CDR1 SGHNT and CDR2 YENEEA. CDR3 loop: CASSFVAGLSSGELFF. The CDR3 nucleotides read TGTGCCAGCAGCTTCGTAGCGGGATTGTCTTCCGGGGAGCTGTTTTTT.

The J gene is TRBJ2-2, the V gene TRBV7-2; D unclear. Germline-derived CDR1 and CDR2 are SGHTA and FQGNSA. Deletions cut 1 base from V and 7 bases from J, with 4 bases between. The CDR3 is 12 residues long. CDR3 loop: CASSLEIGELFF. CDR3 nucleotides: TGTGCCAGCAGCTTAGAGATCGGGGAGCTGTTTTTT.

This clone has a handful of counts. V gene TRBV5-4 combines with J gene TRBJ2-3; D is ambiguous. Trimming pared 0 bases from V and 3 bases from J, leaving 8 bases between. Germline CDR1 is SGHNT and CDR2 is YYREEE (reference sequence). This CDR3 has 14 residues. CDR3 nucleotide sequence: TGTGCCAGCAGCTTGGACACACAAACAGATACGCAGTATTTT. This codes for CASSLDTQTDTQYF.

The V and J genes are TRBV18 and TRBJ1-5; TRBD1 aligns across 7 bases. CDR3 length: 15 amino acids. Germline assignment: CDR1 KGHSH and CDR2 LQKENI. The ends lost 2 bases at V and 7 bases at J; junction bases unmatched: 8. CDR3 DNA: TGTGCCAGCTCACCAGGGACAGCGGCTGGCCAGCCCCAGCATTTT. Its protein product is CASSPGTAAGQPQHF.

This chain's CDR3 is CASRGQGAGANVLTF. CDR3 DNA sequence: TGTGCCAGCAGGGGACAGGGGGCTGGGGCCAACGTCCTGACTTTC. V gene TRBV2 combines with J gene TRBJ2-6; 11 bases are shared with TRBD1. The CDR3 runs to 15 residues. Trimming cost V 6 bases and J 2 bases; bases outside gene matches: 0. The V gene's germline CDR1 is SNHLY and CDR2 FYNNEI. The full variable domain, its missing parts supplied by reference TRBV2 and TRBJ2-6, is EPEVTQTPSHQVTQMGQEVILRCVPISNHLYFYWYRQILGQKVEFLVSFYNNEISEKSEIFDDQFSVERPDGSNFTLKIRSTKLEDSAMYFCASRGQGAGANVLTFGAGSRLTVL.

The chain links TRBV20-1 to TRBJ2-3; no reliable D call. Germline V gene lookup returns CDR1 DFQATT and CDR2 SNEGSKA (reference sequence). This CDR3 has 11 residues. The V end lost 8 bases, the J end lost 2 bases, and 8 bases lay between the germline ends. In DNA form, the CDR3 reads TGCAGTCCTTGCCACACAGATACGCAGTATTTT. Its translation is CSPCHTDTQYF.

This chain connects TRBV18 to TRBJ1-1, with TRBD1 matching 7 bases. The CDR3 extends over 12 amino acids. Germline assignment: CDR1 KGHSH and CDR2 LQKENI. The V gene end was trimmed by 4 bases and the J gene end by 5 bases; junction bases not matched to a gene: 1. The CDR3 spells CASSQGATEAFF. The CDR3 coding sequence is TGTGCCAGCTCACAGGGGGCGACTGAAGCTTTCTTT.

This clone showed up just a few times. The gene calls are TRBV6-1 and TRBJ2-3; 11 nucleotides line up with TRBD2. V shed 4 bases and J 2 bases; nucleotides not matched to a gene: 5. CDR1 MNHNS and CDR2 SASEGT come from the germline V gene. The CDR3 totals 16 residues. Here the CDR3 DNA reads TGTGCCAGCAGTGCACTAGCGGGGGCGGACACAGATACGCAGTATTTT. Protein: CASSALAGADTDTQYF.

This clone was observed a handful of times. V usage is TRBV7-9 and J usage is TRBJ1-1, with a weak D call TRBD1 (5 bases). The CDR3 is 14 residues long. Germline lookup yields CDR1 SEHNR and CDR2 FQNEAQ (reference sequence). V was trimmed by 5 bases and J by 4 bases, leaving 14 bases between them. CDR3 region: CASSVQAGGTEAFF. CDR3 DNA sequence: TGTGCCAGCAGCGTACAGGCTGGTGGCACTGAAGCTTTCTTT.

The rearrangement links TRBV10-3 to TRBJ1-6; 7 bases match TRBD1. The CDR3 has 15 residues. V gave up 6 bases and J gave up 7 bases; unmatched junction bases: 9. Germline CDR1 is ENHRY and CDR2 is SYGVKD. The CDR3 region is CAIRLQGTENSPLHF. CDR3 DNA sequence: TGTGCCATCAGACTACAGGGGACGGAAAATTCACCCCTCCACTTT.

Only a few counts were recorded for this clone. The chain is built from TRBV25-1 and TRBJ1-6; the D is unclear. Trimming removed 1 base at V and 8 bases at J, with 18 bases between. This CDR3 is 17 amino acids long. Per germline, CDR1 MGHDK and CDR2 SYGVNS. CDR3 amino acids: CASSESRGMRSYSPLHF. The DNA of the CDR3 is TGTGCCAGCAGTGAATCTCGGGGAATGAGGTCCTATTCACCCCTCCACTTT.

This clone was picked up a small number of times. This chain connects TRBV4-3 to TRBJ2-1; 10 bases fit TRBD1. Germline V gene sequence: CDR1 LGHNA, CDR2 YSLEER. The trim removed 1 base at V and 9 bases at J, leaving 6 bases unmatched. The CDR3 runs 15 residues. The CDR3 DNA reads as TGCGCCAGCAGCCAAGGACAGGGGGCTCCTTTTGAGCAGTTCTTC. Translation: CASSQGQGAPFEQFF.

Only a few counts were recorded for this clone. The J gene is TRBJ2-3, the V gene TRBV29-1; 10 nucleotides align to TRBD2. After removal of 8 bases from V and 3 bases from J, the junction contained 8 bases not matched to a gene. CDR1 is SQVTM, CDR2 ANQGSEA, per germline. This CDR3 has 14 amino acids. The CDR3 sequence is CSLNLAGATDTQYF. The CDR3 region has the DNA TGCAGCCTCAACCTAGCGGGAGCAACAGATACGCAGTATTTT.

This clone showed up just a few times. This chain uses TRBV7-2 with TRBJ2-1; 9 nucleotides line up with TRBD2. The CDR3 is 16 residues long. J was trimmed by 8 bases and V by 6 bases; bases with no gene match: 14. Germline V gene data show CDR1 as SGHTA and CDR2 as FQGNSA. The chain's CDR3 is CASRFTTGTSSHEQFF. DNA of the CDR3: TGTGCCAGCAGATTTACGACCGGGACTAGCAGTCATGAGCAGTTCTTC.

The genes are TRBV11-2 and TRBJ2-1; no definite D call. The V gene's germline CDR1 is SGHAT and CDR2 FQNNGV. Trimming took off 1 base at V and 10 bases at J, with 14 bases between the two ends. The CDR3 is made up of 14 amino acids. The CDR3 reads CASSLVAPLEEQFF. The CDR3 region has the DNA TGTGCCAGCAGCTTAGTGGCACCTCTGGAAGAGCAGTTCTTC.

The chain couples TRBV5-4 to TRBJ2-3; no clear D. Germline loops: CDR1 SGHNT, CDR2 YYREEE (reference sequence). The CDR3 runs to 15 residues. Trimming left V 4 bases short and J 2 bases short, with 14 bases between. CDR3 amino acids: CASSDSQQYTDTQYF. The CDR3 DNA sequence: TGTGCCAGCAGCGACTCACAGCAGTACACAGATACGCAGTATTTT.

This clone turned up a few times. The chain is built from TRBV30 and TRBJ1-1; no clear D gene. The CDR3 has 11 amino acids. Trimming shortened V by 1 base and J by 8 bases, and 8 bases separated the two germline ends. Germline lookup yields CDR1 GTSNPN and CDR2 SVGIG (reference sequence). The CDR3 loop reads CAWSAQREAFF. In DNA, the CDR3 is TGTGCCTGGAGTGCCCAAAGAGAAGCTTTCTTT.

The gene calls are TRBV2 and TRBJ2-5; 7 bases match TRBD2. V was pared by 6 bases and J by 3 bases, with 4 bases of the junction left unmatched. Germline V gene data show CDR1 as SNHLY and CDR2 as FYNNEI. CDR3 size: 13 residues. This CDR3 reads CASRTSGKETQYF. The CDR3 bases are TGTGCCAGCAGAACCAGCGGGAAAGAGACCCAGTACTTC.

This sequence joins TRBV7-8 and TRBJ2-1, with D possibly matching TRBD2 (5 bases). There are 12 residues in the CDR3. V lost 2 bases to trimming and J lost 9 bases, with 8 bases between them. Germline CDR1 and CDR2: SGHVS and FQNEAQ. The CDR3 is CASSLSEAEQFF. The CDR3 DNA reads as TGTGCCAGCAGCTTATCGGAGGCTGAGCAGTTCTTC.

The V gene is TRBV4-1, the J gene TRBJ1-4, with unresolved D. This CDR3 is 15 amino acids long. V was shortened by 4 bases and J by 7 bases, with 16 bases between the two germline ends. The germline V gene has CDR1 MGHRA and CDR2 YSYEKL. CDR3 nucleotides: TGCGCCAGCAGCCCTAGGGTTCCCGAGGGTGAAAAACTGTTTTTT. This translates into CASSPRVPEGEKLFF.